This is a list of T cell receptor beta chains from one sample in a study of pediatric ulcerative colitis. The repertoire was sequenced with immunoSEQ multiplex PCR; TCRdb's copy has only in-frame clones and lacks some. The sample consists of 57,000 or so clones, over 70% of them appearing once. Sequencing input: blood. The origin of the receptors is a boy aged 5-17 years who was a control in a study of pediatric ulcerative colitis. The CDR3 runs from the conserved cysteine through the conserved F or W. The D gene is left open where the match is weak. Rows give clone size only sometimes, using once, few, many, or a class for an expanded clone.

v_call	clone_size	j_call	d_call	cdr3_aa
TRBV5-1	once	TRBJ1-1	NA	CASSLVREQGGWNTEAFF
TRBV5-1	NA	TRBJ2-1	NA	CASSFRVSSYNEQFF
TRBV4-3	NA	TRBJ1-6	NA	CASSRALDKYNSPLHF
TRBV11-2	NA	TRBJ1-2	NA	CASSSPRQNYGYTF
TRBV9	NA	TRBJ1-1	NA	CASSPRAGWGMNTEAFF
TRBV5-1	few	TRBJ1-2	NA	CASSLSGHNGYTF
TRBV5-1	few	TRBJ1-2	TRBD1	CASSRDRVRGYTF
TRBV2	once	TRBJ2-7	NA	CASSAGVGYEQYF
TRBV25-1	NA	TRBJ2-7	NA	CASSEGVVGIAYEQYF
TRBV20-1	few	TRBJ1-1	NA	CSATGNTEAFF
TRBV13	NA	TRBJ1-5	NA	CASSLSSSYASNQPQHF
TRBV6-6	NA	TRBJ2-3	NA	CASSYNAGGADTQYF
TRBV9	NA	TRBJ2-3	NA	CASSVGSSVSTQYF
TRBV7-8	NA	TRBJ1-2	TRBD1	CASSIAGTESGYTF
TRBV5-1	NA	TRBJ2-3	TRBD2	CASRLAGFTDTQYF
TRBV18	NA	TRBJ1-3	NA	CASSPISSASGNTIYF
TRBV30	NA	TRBJ1-2	NA	CAWRVGYGYTF
TRBV19	NA	TRBJ2-1	TRBD1	CASSLKPGQGINEQFF
TRBV9	NA	TRBJ2-1	NA	CASSVEARYNEQFF
TRBV4-1	NA	TRBJ2-5	NA	CASSTGETQYF
TRBV15	NA	TRBJ2-2	NA	CATSRDVISQGNTGELFF
TRBV11-2	NA	TRBJ1-6	NA	CASSRLGDNSPLHF
TRBV7-2	NA	TRBJ2-3	NA	CASSSTGRSTDTQYF
TRBV27	NA	TRBJ2-5	NA	CASSSPAGNQETQYF
TRBV4-3	NA	TRBJ1-4	NA	CASSQDMGGVNEKLFF
TRBV5-6	NA	TRBJ2-7	TRBD2	CASSLGGLRSPYEQYF
TRBV4-3	NA	TRBJ1-5	NA	CASSQDRQGWNQPQHF
TRBV7-9	NA	TRBJ2-5	NA	CASSPTGLQETQYF
TRBV5-1	few	TRBJ2-7	NA	CASSLVPAEEQYF
TRBV6-5	NA	TRBJ1-5	NA	CASSRTGIEGPQHF
TRBV7-3	NA	TRBJ2-1	TRBD2	CASSLAGGPTYNEQFF
TRBV28	NA	TRBJ2-1	TRBD2	CASSFRIRREGGPLYNEQFF
TRBV7-2	NA	TRBJ1-1	NA	CASSSGAAGNTEAFF
TRBV4-3	NA	TRBJ2-3	NA	CASSQERVNVQYF
TRBV5-8	NA	TRBJ2-7	TRBD1	CASRRTGVVEQYF
TRBV7-3	once	TRBJ2-7	TRBD1	CASSPGQISYEQYF
TRBV2	NA	TRBJ2-1	TRBD2	CASQGLVGTSGNNEQFF
TRBV7-2	NA	TRBJ1-3	NA	CASSLARLGSGNTIYF
TRBV29-1	NA	TRBJ1-1	NA	CSGRVTGEAFF
TRBV4-1	NA	TRBJ2-4	NA	CASSWRGGLNIQYF
TRBV9	NA	TRBJ1-1	NA	CASSPSGARLAFF